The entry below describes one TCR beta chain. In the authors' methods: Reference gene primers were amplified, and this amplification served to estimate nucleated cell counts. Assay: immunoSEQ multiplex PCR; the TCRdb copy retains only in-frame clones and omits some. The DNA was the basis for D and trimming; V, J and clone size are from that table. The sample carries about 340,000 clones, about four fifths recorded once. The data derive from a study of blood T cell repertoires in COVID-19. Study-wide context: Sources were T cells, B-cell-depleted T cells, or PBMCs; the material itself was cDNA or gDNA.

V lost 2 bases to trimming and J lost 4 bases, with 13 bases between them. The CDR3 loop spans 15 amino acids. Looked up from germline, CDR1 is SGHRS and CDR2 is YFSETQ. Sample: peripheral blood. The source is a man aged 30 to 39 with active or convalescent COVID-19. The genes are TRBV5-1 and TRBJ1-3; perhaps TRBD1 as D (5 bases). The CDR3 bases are TGCGCCAGCAGCTTCTTCCCAGGGTCAGGAAACACCATATATTTT. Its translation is CASSFFPGSGNTIYF.